The 25 T cell receptor beta chains reported below all come from one sample, sequenced in a study of blood T cells in healthy people across ages. Then a second PCR, running roughly 7 to 11 cycles, was carried out with a sample-barcoded 5' primer and a J-beta primer mix. TCRdb independently ran MiXCR on the 5' RACE reads; one entry per CDR3 protein. Here the sample spans 1,500,000 or so distinct CDR3 sequences, 55% to 75% being singletons. Source material: blood. These receptors originate from a man between 18 and 29 years old in good health.

The rearrangement joins TRBV29-1 to TRBJ2-7; 7 bases line up with TRBD1. With the DNA end fitting TRBJ2-1 better, the J assignment may be wrong. This CDR3 spans 13 amino acids. CDR1 SQVTM and CDR2 ANQGSEA come from the germline V gene. This CDR3 reads CSVTGAASYEQFF. CDR3 DNA sequence: TGCAGCGTCACAGGGGCGGCCTCCTACGAGCAGTTCTTC.

This clonotype has more than one count but fewer than ten. The rearrangement uses TRBV4-1 and TRBJ2-3; 10 bases align to TRBD1. Germline V CDR1 and CDR2: MGHRA, YSYEKL. The V gene end was trimmed by 0 bases and the J gene end by 0 bases; junction bases not matched to a gene: 9. The CDR3 sequence is 19 residues long. This CDR3 is CASSQDGTGEPSSTDTQYF. DNA for the CDR3: TGCGCCAGCAGCCAAGATGGGACAGGGGAGCCCTCTAGCACAGATACGCAGTATTTT.

This rearrangement joins TRBV10-3 to TRBJ2-1; D is perhaps TRBD1 (7 bases). Germline lookup yields CDR1 ENHRY and CDR2 SYGVKD. This CDR3 has 17 residues. Trimming stripped 6 bases from V and 7 bases from J, with 25 bases between. CDR3 DNA: TGTGCCATCAGGGGCGCCGGAGGGGGCAGTCGAGGGAATGAGCAGTTCTTC. As protein: CAIRGAGGGSRGNEQFF.

V gene TRBV27 combines with J gene TRBJ2-3, with D tentatively TRBD1 (6 bases). V dropped 4 bases and J dropped 2 bases, with 10 bases sitting between them. CDR3 length: 14 residues. Germline V gene sequence: CDR1 MNHEY, CDR2 SMNVEV (reference sequence). CDR3 residues: CASSSRDITDTQYF. As DNA, the CDR3 is TGTGCCAGCAGTTCCCGGGACATCACAGATACGCAGTATTTT.

This clonotype was counted only a few times. The rearrangement links TRBV4-3 to TRBJ2-3; D ambiguous. CDR1 LGHNA and CDR2 YSLEER come from the germline V gene. CDR3 length: 13 residues. V lost 4 bases, J lost 5 bases, and 10 bases lay in between. Here the CDR3 DNA reads TGCGCCAGCAGCCGATCTCGGGTAGATACGCAGTATTTT. This translates into CASSRSRVDTQYF.

This chain links TRBV20-1 with TRBJ2-1; D assignment may be TRBD1 or TRBD2 (6 bases each). V lost 6 bases and J lost 4, with 16 bases in between. Germline assignment: CDR1 DFQATT and CDR2 SNEGSKA (reference sequence). This CDR3 is built from 14 residues. The CDR3 region has the DNA TGCAGTGCGAAGAAAAGGGGGGTTTACAATGAGCAGTTCTTC. Amino acid sequence: CSAKKRGVYNEQFF.

The V call is TRBV7-9, the J call TRBJ1-6, with 8 bases aligning to TRBD1. The V and J ends lost 5 bases and 9 bases, in that order; junction bases with no gene match: 12. CDR3 size: 16 residues. CDR1 is SEHNR and CDR2 is FQNEAQ in the germline V gene (reference sequence). CDR3 sequence: CASSRTGLVESSPLHF. In DNA form, the CDR3 reads TGTGCCAGCAGCCGGACAGGGTTAGTCGAGAGTTCACCCCTCCACTTT. Complete variable domain (other parts from reference TRBV7-9 and TRBJ1-6): DTGVSQNPRHKITKRGQNVTFRCDPISEHNRLYWYRQTLGQGPEFLTYFQNEAQLEKSRLLSDRFSAERPKGSFSTLEIQRTEQGDSAMYLCASSRTGLVESSPLHFGNGTRLTVT.

The CDR3 DNA sequence: TGTGCCAGCAGCGTAGGTGGCAGGGGGGGCTACAATGAGCAGTACTTC. This translates into CASSVGGRGGYNEQYF. The chain recombines TRBV9 with TRBJ2-5; either TRBD1 or TRBD2 may supply D (7 bases each). The V gene lost 0 bases and the J gene lost 11 bases, with 23 bases spanning the gap. CDR1 is SGDLS and CDR2 is YYNGEE in the germline V gene. The CDR3 runs 16 residues. Using reference TRBV9 and TRBJ2-5 for the parts outside the CDR3, the full variable domain is DSGVTQTPKHLITATGQRVTLRCSPRSGDLSVYWYQQSLDQGLQFLIQYYNGEERAKGNILERFSAQQFPDLHSELNLSSLELGDSALYFCASSVGGRGGYNEQYFGPGTRLLVL.

This rearrangement joins TRBV7-2 to TRBJ2-1; TRBD1 aligns across 10 bases. The J segment lost 9 bases and the V segment lost 2 bases, leaving 7 bases of the junction unmatched. Germline V lookup: CDR1 SGHTA, CDR2 FQGNSA. CDR3 length: 15 residues. This CDR3 reads CASSLTRQGALEQFF. The CDR3 region has the DNA TGTGCCAGCAGCTTAACCAGACAGGGGGCCCTTGAGCAGTTCTTC.

The V and J genes are TRBV6-5 and TRBJ2-7; D may correspond to TRBD1 or TRBD2 (5 bases each). Trimming removed 8 bases from V and 3 bases from J, with 20 bases in between. This CDR3 region has 15 residues. Per the germline V gene, CDR1 is MNHEY and CDR2 is SVGAGI. The DNA of the CDR3 is TGTGCCAGCCGTATGGGTGGGGACGGATTCTACGAGCAGTACTTC. Its translation: CASRMGGDGFYEQYF.

The chain links TRBV6-8 to TRBJ2-3; 8 positions agree with TRBD2. Germline lookup yields CDR1 MNHGY and CDR2 SAAAGT. This CDR3 is built from 15 residues. The V and J ends lost 7 bases and 0 bases, in that order; junction bases with no gene match: 6. The CDR3 spells CASTPGGTSTDTQYF. CDR3 DNA sequence: TGTGCCAGCACGCCGGGAGGGACTAGCACAGATACGCAGTATTTT.

The chain links TRBV7-6 to TRBJ1-6; TRBD1 agrees at 7 bases. The V gene end was trimmed by 5 bases and the J gene end by 10 bases; junction bases not matched to a gene: 5. CDR1 is SGHVS and CDR2 is FNYEAQ in the germline V gene. The CDR3 covers 13 residues. CDR3 sequence: CASSPRGDSPLHF. Written as DNA, the CDR3 is TGTGCCAGCAGCCCCAGGGGGGACTCACCCCTCCACTTT.

The chain carries TRBV7-2 and TRBJ1-2; 8 nucleotides align to TRBD1. The germline CDR1 and CDR2 sequences are SGHTA and FQGNSA. Unmatched junction bases numbered 5, after V lost 5 bases and J lost 3 bases. The length of the CDR3 is 14 residues. For the CDR3, the DNA is TGTGCCAGCAGCCAGGGACAGGCGGACTATGGCTACACCTTC. Translating it yields CASSQGQADYGYTF.

The rearrangement links TRBV5-1 to TRBJ1-2; 9 positions agree with TRBD1. Trimming removed 2 bases from V and 5 bases from J; junction bases left unmatched: 4. Germline V gene sequence: CDR1 SGHRS, CDR2 YFSETQ. The CDR3 extends over 14 amino acids. The CDR3 bases are TGCGCCAGCAGCTTACAGGGGGCCGGATATGGCTACACCTTC. Translating gives CASSLQGAGYGYTF.

In its sample, this clonotype was seen a few times. This rearrangement joins TRBV3-1 to TRBJ2-7; a weak D match, TRBD2 (5 bases). CDR1 LGHDT and CDR2 YNNKEL come from the germline V gene (reference sequence). This CDR3 spans 15 amino acids. The V and J ends lost 2 bases and 6 bases respectively, with 17 bases between them. CDR3 sequence reads: CASSQMAQEVCEQYF. CDR3 DNA sequence: TGTGCCAGCAGCCAAATGGCGCAGGAGGTCTGCGAGCAGTACTTC.

The table lists this clonotype with a count of one. The CDR3 DNA sequence: TGTGCCAGCAGCGTAGAAGGCAGGGCGCCGCAGTACTTC. Amino acids: CASSVEGRAPQYF. The chain carries TRBV9 and TRBJ2-7; D perhaps matches TRBD1 (5 bases). The CDR3 sequence is 13 residues long. The V gene's germline CDR1 is SGDLS and CDR2 YYNGEE. Trimming shortened V by 0 bases and J by 9 bases, and 13 bases separated the two germline ends. Based on the CDR3 plus reference TRBV9 and TRBJ2-7, the full variable domain is DSGVTQTPKHLITATGQRVTLRCSPRSGDLSVYWYQQSLDQGLQFLIQYYNGEERAKGNILERFSAQQFPDLHSELNLSSLELGDSALYFCASSVEGRAPQYFGPGTRLTVT.

The chain joins TRBV29-1 to TRBJ2-1, with 8 bases that match TRBD1. There are 15 residues in the CDR3. Trimming took 1 base from V and 4 from J; bases not matched to a gene: 6. CDR1 is SQVTM and CDR2 is ANQGSEA in the germline V gene. The CDR3 sequence: CSVEGDRPGYNEQFF. The CDR3 DNA is TGCAGCGTTGAAGGGGACAGGCCGGGGTACAATGAGCAGTTCTTC.

This clonotype was counted once. This chain connects TRBV20-1 to TRBJ1-2, with 7 bases identical to TRBD1. The CDR3 covers 14 residues. With V trimmed by 1 base and J by 4 bases, 6 bases remained unmatched. Germline-derived CDR1 and CDR2 are DFQATT and SNEGSKA (reference sequence). The CDR3 DNA reads as TGCAGTGCTAGAGGGCAGGGGGTAGGCTATGGCTACACCTTC. Translating gives CSARGQGVGYGYTF.

The V call is TRBV4-3, the J call TRBJ2-4; 15 bases match TRBD2. This CDR3 contains 18 residues. V lost 4 bases, J lost 3 bases, and 7 bases stayed unmatched. Germline-derived CDR1 and CDR2 are LGHNA and YSLEER. CDR3 DNA sequence: TGCGCCAGCAGCCCTGGACTAGCGGGGGGGAGGGTCAAAAACATTCAGTACTTC. Encoded protein: CASSPGLAGGRVKNIQYF.

This clonotype was seen more than once but under ten times. V gene TRBV12-3 or TRBV12-4 combines with J gene TRBJ1-2, with D uncertain. The CDR3 length is 13 residues. The V gene lost 1 base and the J gene lost 5 bases, with 8 bases spanning the gap. The CDR3 spells CASSLGAAYGYTF. The CDR3 DNA sequence: TGTGCCAGCAGTTTAGGAGCAGCGTATGGCTACACCTTC.

The V call is TRBV27, the J call TRBJ1-1, with 9 bases matching TRBD1. Germline values: CDR1 MNHEY, CDR2 SMNVEV (reference sequence). V shed 8 bases, J shed 2 bases, and the junction held 9 bases outside the gene matches. The CDR3 extends over 15 amino acids. CDR3 sequence (DNA): TGTGCCAGCGGCCCTACAGGGGGCAGTAACACTGAAGCTTTCTTT. This codes for CASGPTGGSNTEAFF.

The V call is TRBV6-5, the J call TRBJ2-3; TRBD2 is a possible D gene (6 bases). Deletions cut 6 bases from V and 4 bases from J, with 20 bases between. The CDR3 consists of 16 residues. Germline lookup yields CDR1 MNHEY and CDR2 SVGAGI. As DNA, the CDR3 is TGTGCCAGCAGGGACAAACGGGAGAGGTGGGCAGATACGCAGTATTTT. Translating it yields CASRDKRERWADTQYF.

This clonotype was seen many times. This sequence joins TRBV20-1 and TRBJ2-3; the D is unclear. This CDR3 has 14 residues. V was clipped by 5 bases and J by 0 bases, with 12 bases between them. The germline CDR1 and CDR2 sequences are DFQATT and SNEGSKA (reference sequence). CDR3 bases: TGCAGTGCTGGTGCGCCCAGCAGCACAGATACGCAGTATTTT. This codes for CSAGAPSSTDTQYF.

The chain is built from TRBV20-1 and TRBJ2-1, with 13 nucleotides matching TRBD2. CDR1 DFQATT and CDR2 SNEGSKA come from the germline V gene (reference sequence). V gave up 5 bases and J gave up 7 bases; unmatched junction bases: 5. The CDR3 contains 14 residues. The CDR3 nucleotides are TGCAGTGCTCTCGGGACTAGCGGGGTTAATGAGCAGTTCTTC. This sequence encodes CSALGTSGVNEQFF.

This clonotype was observed a handful of times. The chain joins TRBV3-1 to TRBJ2-1, with unresolved D. CDR3 length: 14 amino acids. The germline gives CDR1 LGHDT, CDR2 YNNKEL (reference sequence). Trimming stripped 3 bases from V and 9 bases from J, with 15 bases between. The CDR3 protein is CASSQKAHSIEQFF. In DNA, the CDR3 is TGTGCCAGCAGCCAGAAAGCCCATTCCATTGAGCAGTTCTTC.